A selection of T cell receptor beta chains follows, all from one sample in a study of cytomegalovirus exposure and HLA in healthy donors. Libraries were prepared by immunoSEQ multiplex PCR; TCRdb keeps only in-frame clonotypes and omits some of them. The data show about 190,000 clones, roughly 12% seen once. Sequencing input: PBMCs. These receptors came from a man aged 45-65 years in good health and CMV-seropositive. Both conserved end residues are part of each CDR3. The D gene is left open where the match is weak. Expanded clones get a size class; other rows say once, few or many, or leave the size out.

J	D	size	V	CDR3	DNA
TRBJ2-3	TRBD2	.	TRBV5-1	CASRKTSGGTDTQYF	TGCGCCAGCAGAAAGACTAGCGGGGGTACAGATACGCAGTATTTT
TRBJ2-3	.	.	TRBV6-5	CASSPRELRDTQYF	TGTGCCAGCAGCCCTAGGGAGTTAAGGGATACGCAGTATTTT
TRBJ1-2	.	.	TRBV7-2	CASSFTGSYGYTF	TGTGCCAGCAGCTTTACAGGGAGCTATGGCTACACCTTC
TRBJ2-7	TRBD1	.	TRBV25-1	CASSGTGLAYEQYF	TGTGCCAGCAGTGGGACAGGGCTGGCCTACGAGCAGTACTTC
TRBJ2-1	.	few	TRBV2	CASSEEGLAGTYNEQFF	TGTGCCAGCAGTGAAGAAGGCCTAGCCGGGACCTACAATGAGCAGTTCTTC
TRBJ1-5	.	.	TRBV7-2	CASSFSPGDSYNQPQHF	TGTGCCAGCAGCTTTTCCCCCGGAGACAGCTACAATCAGCCCCAGCATTTT
TRBJ2-3	.	few	TRBV15	CATSTTTSLNTQYF	TGTGCCACCAGCACCACGACTAGTTTGAATACGCAGTATTTT
TRBJ2-2	.	few	TRBV5-1	CASRAIQQGSGELFF	TGCGCCAGCAGAGCTATTCAACAGGGATCCGGGGAGCTGTTTTTT
TRBJ1-1	.	.	TRBV2	CASSEGGSAFF	TGTGCCAGCAGTGAGGGGGGGTCGGCTTTCTTT
TRBJ2-5	.	.	TRBV29-1	CSVVGHRRETQYF	TGCAGCGTTGTCGGACACCGTCGAGAGACCCAGTACTTC
TRBJ2-5	.	few	TRBV28	CASSLSYQETQYF	TGTGCCAGCAGTTTATCATACCAAGAGACCCAGTACTTC
TRBJ1-5	.	.	TRBV30	CAWSLMGPSNQPQHF	TGTGCCTGGAGTCTGATGGGGCCCAGCAATCAGCCCCAGCATTTT